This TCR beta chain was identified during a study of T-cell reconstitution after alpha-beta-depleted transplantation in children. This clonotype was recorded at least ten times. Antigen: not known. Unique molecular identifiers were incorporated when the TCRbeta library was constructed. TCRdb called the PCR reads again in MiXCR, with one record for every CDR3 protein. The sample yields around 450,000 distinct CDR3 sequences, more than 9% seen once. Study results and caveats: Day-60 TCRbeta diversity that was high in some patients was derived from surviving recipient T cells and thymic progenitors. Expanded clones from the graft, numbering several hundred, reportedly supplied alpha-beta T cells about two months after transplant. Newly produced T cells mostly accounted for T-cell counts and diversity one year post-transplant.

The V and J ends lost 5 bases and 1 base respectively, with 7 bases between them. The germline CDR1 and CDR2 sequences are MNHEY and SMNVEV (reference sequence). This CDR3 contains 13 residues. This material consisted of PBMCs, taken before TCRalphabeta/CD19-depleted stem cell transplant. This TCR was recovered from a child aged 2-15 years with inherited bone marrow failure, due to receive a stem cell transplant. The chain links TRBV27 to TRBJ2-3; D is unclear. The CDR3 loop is CASSPPRTDTQYF. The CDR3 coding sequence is TGTGCCAGCAGTCCCCCCCGCACAGATACGCAGTATTTT.